This T cell receptor beta chain was profiled in a study of blood T cell repertoires in COVID-19. Some clones are missing from TCRdb's copy, which holds only in-frame ones; the method was immunoSEQ multiplex PCR. The table has around 340,000 clones, around nine tenths seen once; the top ten hold 3.5% to 4%. The TCR sequence derives from a woman in her fifties or sixties with COVID-19, enrolled during active disease. Specimen: peripheral blood.

CDR3 nucleotide sequence: TGTGCCAGCAGCATCGGACAGGCGTATGGCTACACCTTC. Its protein product is CASSIGQAYGYTF. The chain carries TRBV5-4 and TRBJ1-2, with TRBD1 matching 7 bases. The CDR3 covers 13 residues. Germline CDR1 is SGHNT and CDR2 is YYREEE (reference sequence). V lost 4 bases to trimming and J lost 5 bases; unmatched junction nucleotides: 5.